Following are 6 T cell receptor beta chains from one sample sequenced in a study of cytomegalovirus exposure and HLA in healthy donors. Both 60 Vbeta primers and 13 Jbeta primers went into the PCR. Sequencing used immunoSEQ multiplex PCR; TCRdb keeps in-frame clones, though not all of them. The sample shows around 300,000 clones, about 90% of them seen only once. The sequenced sample consisted of PBMCs. Receptors originate from a woman aged 18-35 years in good health and CMV-seronegative.

This chain connects TRBV13 to TRBJ2-3; TRBD2 agrees at 7 bases. J gave up 3 bases and V 2 bases, and 11 bases lay outside the gene matches. This CDR3 spans 17 amino acids. From germline, CDR1 is PRHDT and CDR2 FYEKMQ (reference sequence). CDR3 nucleotide sequence: TGTGCCAGCAGCTTACGCGGGGGTCATTCCGGTACAGATACGCAGTATTTT. It encodes CASSLRGGHSGTDTQYF.

V usage is TRBV7-8 and J usage is TRBJ1-4; D perhaps matches TRBD1 (5 bases). V was cut by 1 base and J by 4 bases, with 10 bases left in between. This CDR3 has 15 residues. CDR1 is SGHVS and CDR2 is FQNEAQ in the germline V gene. DNA for the CDR3: TGTGCCAGCAGCTTAGAGAGCGGGGGTAATGAAAAACTGTTTTTT. This encodes CASSLESGGNEKLFF.

J is TRBJ2-5 and V is TRBV6-5; 7 bases are a match to TRBD1. V trimming: 8 bases; J trimming: 4 bases; junction bases outside the gene matches: 10. The CDR3 is made up of 14 amino acids. Germline V gene data show CDR1 as MNHEY and CDR2 as SVGAGI. This CDR3 is CASQGAQGRETQYF. The CDR3, as DNA: TGTGCCAGCCAGGGAGCACAGGGGAGAGAGACCCAGTACTTC.

The chain carries TRBV23-1 and TRBJ2-5, with 7 bases lining up with TRBD1. TRBV23-1 is marked as an open reading frame, function uncertain. There are 14 residues in the CDR3. The V gene end was trimmed by 3 bases and the J gene end by 3 bases; junction bases not matched to a gene: 4. The CDR3 region is CASSHMDRKETQYF. In DNA, the CDR3 is TGCGCCAGCAGTCATATGGACAGGAAAGAGACCCAGTACTTC.

The CDR3 sequence: CASSSESGTGANYGYTF. The CDR3, as DNA: TGCGCCAGCAGCTCAGAATCCGGGACAGGGGCCAACTATGGCTACACCTTC. This chain connects TRBV5-1 to TRBJ1-2, with 10 nucleotides matching TRBD1. This CDR3 contains 17 residues. CDR1 is SGHRS and CDR2 is YFSETQ in the germline V gene. The V gene end was trimmed by 3 bases and the J gene end by 2 bases; junction bases not matched to a gene: 10. Full variable domain (outside the CDR3, taken from reference TRBV5-1 and TRBJ1-2): KAGVTQTPRYLIKTRGQQVTLSCSPISGHRSVSWYQQTPGQGLQFLFEYFSETQRNKGNFPGRFSGRQFSNSRSEMNVSTLELGDSALYLCASSSESGTGANYGYTFGSGTRLTVV.

V gene TRBV14 combines with J gene TRBJ2-5; TRBD2 matches at 8 bases. After removal of 0 bases from V and 0 bases from J, the junction contained 9 bases not matched to a gene. Germline V lookup: CDR1 SGHDN, CDR2 FVKESK. The CDR3 length is 18 residues. The CDR3: CASSQDRVAGPYQETQYF. As DNA, the CDR3 is TGTGCCAGCAGCCAAGATCGAGTAGCGGGACCATACCAAGAGACCCAGTACTTC.